Each of the 14 T cell receptor beta chains below was sequenced from the same sample in a study of molecular identifiers for immune sequencing clone quantification. In TCRdb, the PCR reads were re-called with MiXCR into one record per CDR3 protein. The sample consists of approximately 680,000 distinct CDR3 sequences, 25% of them appearing once. Sequences were obtained from naive CD8+ T cells from blood, with Jurkat cell RNA spiked in. Subset meaning: FACS-sorted CD8+CD4-CCR7+CD45RA+ naive T cells. These TCRs come from a human donor in good health. Some libraries in this study had Jurkat cell RNA spiked in.

The chain links TRBV10-1 to TRBJ2-7; no reliable D call. Germline loops: CDR1 WNHNN, CDR2 SYGVQD (reference sequence). V was trimmed by 10 bases and J by 4 bases, leaving 14 bases between them. This CDR3 comprises 12 residues. This CDR3 reads CATRGRIYEQYF. Written as DNA, the CDR3 is TGCGCCACCCGAGGTCGCATTTACGAGCAGTACTTC.

This clonotype was seen a handful of times. V gene TRBV19 combines with J gene TRBJ2-7; tentatively, D is TRBD2 (6 bases). Germline CDR1 LNHDA, CDR2 SQIVND (reference sequence). V lost 9 bases and J lost 1, with 10 bases in between. This CDR3 has 12 amino acids. CDR3 in amino acids: CASAAGSYEQYF. CDR3 sequence (DNA): TGTGCCAGCGCGGCGGGGTCCTACGAGCAGTACTTC.

With regard to this clonotype: Given a much more abundant clone one base away, this may be a read error. The V gene is TRBV9, the J gene TRBJ2-1, with D maybe TRBD2 (6 bases). The CDR3 totals 17 residues. Germline V gene data show CDR1 as SGDLS and CDR2 as YYNGEE. Trimming took off 0 bases at V and 9 bases at J, with 22 bases between the two ends. This CDR3 is CASSVVRAVPDYGEQFF. The CDR3, as DNA: TGTGCCAGCAGCGTAGTTCGAGCGGTCCCGGACTACGGTGAGCAGTTCTTC.

Only a few counts were recorded for this clonotype. This sequence joins TRBV4-3 and TRBJ2-7, with D possibly TRBD2 on 7 matching bases. The CDR3 loop spans 17 amino acids. The germline CDR1 and CDR2 sequences are LGHNA and YSLEER. The V and J ends lost 4 bases and 2 bases respectively, with 21 bases between them. The CDR3 DNA follows: TGCGCCAGCAGCCCGACCGCTTTGGCGGGGGACACCTACGAGCAGTACTTC. Translating gives CASSPTALAGDTYEQYF.

Comment on this clonotype: This clone may be a read error of a much larger clone one base away. The J gene is TRBJ2-1, the V gene TRBV2; D possibly uses TRBD1 or TRBD2 (5 bases each). V was cut by 7 bases and J by 9 bases, with 19 bases left in between. Germline V CDR1 and CDR2: SNHLY, FYNNEI. The CDR3 spans 14 residues. The CDR3 loop is CASKLNERGTEQFF. CDR3 nucleotides: TGTGCCAGCAAGTTGAACGAGCGTGGGACTGAGCAGTTCTTC.

The chain joins TRBV4-2 to TRBJ2-7, with TRBD1 matching 7 bases. The trim removed 8 bases at V and 3 bases at J, leaving 7 bases unmatched. The CDR3 is made up of 13 amino acids. Germline-derived CDR1 and CDR2 are LGHNA and YNFKEQ. This chain's CDR3 is CASGYRDSYEQYF. CDR3 in DNA: TGTGCCAGCGGCTACCGGGACAGCTACGAGCAGTACTTC.

On this clonotype itself: A single base separates this from a much larger clone, so it may be a read error. The chain is built from TRBV6-2 or TRBV6-3 and TRBJ2-7, with a possible D match to TRBD2 (5 bases). V was clipped by 8 bases and J by 1 base, with 9 bases between them. The CDR3 loop spans 12 amino acids. CDR1 and CDR2 from the germline V gene are MNHEY and SVGEGT. Here the CDR3 DNA reads TGTGCCAGCGCGCCGGGATCCTACGAGCAGTACTTC. This translates into CASAPGSYEQYF.

A few counts support this clonotype. The chain combines TRBV27 with TRBJ1-6, with D possibly TRBD1 on 5 matching bases. CDR1 and CDR2 from the germline V gene are MNHEY and SMNVEV (reference sequence). V was clipped by 5 bases and J by 0 bases, with 17 bases between them. The CDR3 covers 18 residues. CDR3 nucleotides: TGTGCCAGCAGTCTTGATCCCCGCGGGGGCTCCTATAATTCACCCCTCCACTTT. It yields the protein CASSLDPRGGSYNSPLHF.

In the case of this clonotype: Mismatch with germline at one junction end may stem from a read error. The V and J genes are TRBV11-2 and TRBJ2-3; no clear D gene. CDR1 is SGHAT, CDR2 FQNNGV, per germline. CDR3 length: 14 residues. CDR3 loop: CAGSLASNTDTQYF. DNA for the CDR3: TGTGCCGGCAGCTTAGCCAGCAACACAGATACGCAGTATTTT. The entire variable domain, with the rest obtained from reference TRBV11-2 and TRBJ2-3, is as follows: EAGVAQSPRYKIIEKRQSVAFWCNPISGHATLYWYQQILGQGPKLLIQFQNNGVVDDSQLPKDRFSAERLKGVDSTLKIQPAKLEDSAVYLCAGSLASNTDTQYFGPGTRLTVL.

This clonotype has ten or more counts. This chain connects TRBV10-2 to TRBJ2-3; D is perhaps TRBD1 (5 bases). The CDR3 length is 14 residues. Trimming removed 5 bases from V and 0 bases from J, with 9 bases in between. CDR1 is WSHSY, CDR2 SAAADI, per germline. In DNA, the CDR3 is TGCGCCAGCAGTTCCGACAGAAGCACAGATACGCAGTATTTT. Its protein product is CASSSDRSTDTQYF.

This clonotype has only a few counts. CDR3 DNA: TGCAGCGGCGGTCTAGACAATGAGCAGTTCTTC. Translated, it gives CSGGLDNEQFF. The chain combines TRBV29-1 with TRBJ2-1; D remains ambiguous. The CDR3 is 11 amino acids. The germline V and J ends were trimmed by 7 bases and 5 bases, with 9 bases remaining between them. Germline-derived CDR1 and CDR2 are SQVTM and ANQGSEA.

Of note for this clonotype: One end of the junction varies from germline; a read error may be responsible. The chain recombines TRBV24-1 with TRBJ1-1; 8 bases map to TRBD1. Germline loops: CDR1 KGHDR, CDR2 SFDVKD. The CDR3 covers 17 residues. CDR3 nucleotide sequence: TGTACCACCAGTGATTTGCCGACAGGGGTTTCGAACACTGAAGCTTTCTTT. Its protein product is CTTSDLPTGVSNTEAFF.

A note on this clonotype: Since a much larger clone is just one base distant, this may be a read error. The J gene is TRBJ2-5, the V gene TRBV4-3; unclear D gene. The CDR3 loop spans 15 amino acids. Germline loops: CDR1 LGHNA, CDR2 YSLEER. V lost 5 bases to trimming and J lost 2 bases, with 15 bases between them. The CDR3 region has the DNA TGCGCCAGCAGCAAAGGTTTCAGCCCACAAGAGACCCAGTACTTC. Amino acid sequence: CASSKGFSPQETQYF.

This chain connects TRBV10-2 to TRBJ1-4; TRBD1 matches at 9 bases. Germline values: CDR1 WSHSY, CDR2 SAAADI. Losses at the gene ends were 0 bases for V and 8 bases for J; bases not matched to a gene: 7. This CDR3 has 16 amino acids. CDR3 DNA sequence: TGCGCCAGCAGTGAGTCCCACAGGGGGCATGGAGAAAAACTGTTTTTT. Protein product: CASSESHRGHGEKLFF.